The source of this T cell receptor (beta chain) is a study of T cell responses to AZD1222 COVID-19 vaccine. The table came from immunoSEQ multiplex PCR; TCRdb's copy has only in-frame clones and leaves some out. The sample contains about 120,000 clones, 90% of which appear only once. The origin of this receptor is an adult who received the MenACWY meningococcal vaccine as a control. This specimen consisted of peripheral blood, obtained 28 days after the second dose of the MenACWY control vaccine.

DNA of the CDR3: TGTGCCAGCAGCTTGTACAGAGACTACGAGCAGTACGTC. Residues: CASSLYRDYEQYV. The chain carries TRBV5-6 and TRBJ2-7; D remains unclear. V dropped 1 base and J dropped 3 bases, with 8 bases sitting between them. The CDR3 spans 13 residues. Germline CDR1 is SGHDT and CDR2 is YYEEEE.